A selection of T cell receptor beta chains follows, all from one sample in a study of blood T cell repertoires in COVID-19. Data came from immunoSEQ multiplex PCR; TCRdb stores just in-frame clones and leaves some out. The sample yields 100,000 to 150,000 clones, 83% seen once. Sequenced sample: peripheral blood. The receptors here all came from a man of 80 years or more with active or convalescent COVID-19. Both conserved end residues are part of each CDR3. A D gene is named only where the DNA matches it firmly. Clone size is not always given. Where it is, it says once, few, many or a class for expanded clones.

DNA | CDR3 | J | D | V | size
TGTGCCAGCAGCCGGTCAGGGGCAGGCAATCAGCCCCAGCATTTT | CASSRSGAGNQPQHF | TRBJ1-5 | . | TRBV5-6 | .
TGTGCCAGCAGCCAAGATACCACCGGGACAGCCAGAGGGAACAACGAGCAGTACTTC | CASSQDTTGTARGNNEQYF | TRBJ2-7 | TRBD1 | TRBV3-1/TRBV3-2 | .
TGTGCCTGGAGACCCTGGACAGGGGGCTACGAGCAGTACTTC | CAWRPWTGGYEQYF | TRBJ2-7 | TRBD1 | TRBV30 | few
TGTGCCAGCAGCTTAACCCGGGACAGGGGAACGGAGACCCAGTACTTC | CASSLTRDRGTETQYF | TRBJ2-5 | TRBD1 | TRBV7-8 | .
TGTGCCAGCAGACCATCAGGGGGCGGGGAGACCCAGTACTTC | CASRPSGGGETQYF | TRBJ2-5 | TRBD1 | TRBV5-4 | once
TGCGCCAGCAGCCAAGAGGGAGGGTTAGGCAATCAGCCCCAGCATTTT | CASSQEGGLGNQPQHF | TRBJ1-5 | . | TRBV4-1 | .
TGTGCCAGCAGTTTCTCGGACAGGGATAATGAGCAGTTCTTC | CASSFSDRDNEQFF | TRBJ2-1 | TRBD1 | TRBV28 | .
TGTGCCAGCAGTTTAAGTGAAGGGGCGGATGGCTACACCTTC | CASSLSEGADGYTF | TRBJ1-2 | . | TRBV27 | .
TGTGCCAGCAGTATCGAGGGGGGGGGCGATTATGAGCAGTTCTTC | CASSIEGGGDYEQFF | TRBJ2-1 | . | TRBV6-5 | once
TGTGCCAGCAGTGGACAGGGTTTAGAGACCCAGTACTTC | CASSGQGLETQYF | TRBJ2-5 | TRBD1 | TRBV6-6 | once
TGTGCCAGCAGTCCCTTCGCAGATACGCAGTATTTT | CASSPFADTQYF | TRBJ2-3 | . | TRBV12-3/TRBV12-4 | .
TGTGCCAGCAGCCAAGCTGCAGGGGGGACCTCTTATAATTCACCCCTCCACTTT | CASSQAAGGTSYNSPLHF | TRBJ1-6 | TRBD1 | TRBV3-1/TRBV3-2 | .
TGTGCCAGCAGTGAAGCGCGGGGGCTGGGAGAGACCCAGTACTTC | CASSEARGLGETQYF | TRBJ2-5 | . | TRBV2 | few
TGTGCCAGCAGCTCTCACGGGGAGAACTATGGCTACACCTTC | CASSSHGENYGYTF | TRBJ1-2 | . | TRBV7-2 | .
TGTGCCAGCAGCCCCCTATTGAGGGGGCAGATCTATGGCTACACCTTC | CASSPLLRGQIYGYTF | TRBJ1-2 | TRBD1 | TRBV5-8 | many
TGTGCCAGCTCACCAACCGGCTCCTACAATGAGCAGTTCTTC | CASSPTGSYNEQFF | TRBJ2-1 | . | TRBV18 | .
TGTGCCAGCAGTTTTACAGCCTTTGAAGCTTTCTTT | CASSFTAFEAFF | TRBJ1-1 | . | TRBV12-3/TRBV12-4 | .
TGTGCCAGCAGCTTCCGGCGGGGGGATCAAGAGACCCAGTACTTC | CASSFRRGDQETQYF | TRBJ2-5 | TRBD2 | TRBV5-8 | .
TGTGCCAGCAGCCCCCTGTGGAGGGCGACAATAAACTATGGCTACACCTTC | CASSPLWRATINYGYTF | TRBJ1-2 | . | TRBV7-9 | .
TGTGCCAGCAAAGAAACTAGCGGTCTCTACGAGCAGTACTTC | CASKETSGLYEQYF | TRBJ2-7 | TRBD2 | TRBV2 | once
TGTGCCAGCAGCTTACGGCTAGCGGCTCAAGAGACCCAGTACTTC | CASSLRLAAQETQYF | TRBJ2-5 | TRBD2 | TRBV7-6 | .
TGCGCCAGCAGTTATGGGACAGGTGTTACTTCACCCCTCCACTTT | CASSYGTGVTSPLHF | TRBJ1-6 | TRBD1 | TRBV5-1 | .
TGCGCCAGCAGCCAAGTTGATAGTATTGGAAACACCATATATTTT | CASSQVDSIGNTIYF | TRBJ1-3 | . | TRBV4-3 | .
TGCGCCAGCAGCCAAGATGCAGGTGGATCTCGGGAAAAACTGTTTTTT | CASSQDAGGSREKLFF | TRBJ1-4 | . | TRBV4-3 | .
TGTGCCAGCAGCCAAGATAGGCTAGCGGGGACAGATACGCAGTATTTT | CASSQDRLAGTDTQYF | TRBJ2-3 | TRBD2 | TRBV3-1/TRBV3-2 | few
TGTGCCAGCAGCTCAGGGGCCACCAGGGTCTACGAGCAGTACTTC | CASSSGATRVYEQYF | TRBJ2-7 | . | TRBV6-5 | .
TGTGCCAGCAGTGAATATCAGGGGGCGTCCGGAAACACCATATATTTT | CASSEYQGASGNTIYF | TRBJ1-3 | TRBD1 | TRBV25-1 | .
TGTGCCAGCAGCTTAGGAGGGTCCACCTACGAGCAGTACTTC | CASSLGGSTYEQYF | TRBJ2-7 | . | TRBV11-3 | .
TGTGCCAGCGGGTCGGGGCGGGGGCTTGAGCAGTTCTTC | CASGSGRGLEQFF | TRBJ2-1 | . | TRBV6-5 | .